The source of this T cell receptor beta chain is a study of T cells in Graves' hyperthyroidism and ophthalmopathy. Researchers amplified the TCR beta CDR3 regions from RNA transcripts. A first-round RT-PCR of the TCR CDR3 used the HTBI primer set. TCRdb fed the multiplex PCR reads into MiXCR, producing one record per CDR3 protein. This sample has roughly 720,000 distinct CDR3 sequences, with 17% found just once. This clonotype came up a few times. One end of the junction fails to match germline, which may point to a read error. The germline V gene encodes CDR1 SGHRS and CDR2 YFSETQ. CDR3 length equals 14 residues.

The sample taken for sequencing was blood. The chain combines TRBV5-1 with TRBJ2-2, with D possibly TRBD2 on 6 matching bases. The TCR originated in a man aged 50 to 59 with Graves' hyperthyroidism. CDR3 region: CASSYPGGTAELFF. CDR3 nucleotides: TGCGCCAGCAGCTATCCAGGCGGGACCGCGGAGCTGTTTTTT.